These 8 T cell receptor beta chains came from one sample sequenced in a study of control samples from healthy donors and cancer patients. Generated by immunoSEQ multiplex PCR, the TCRdb table keeps only in-frame clones and is missing some. Of just over 150,000 clones listed, 70% to 90% were seen once; the top ten hold 12%. Sample: blood. The receptors originated from a man aged 25-45 years in good health.

The chain employs TRBV19 and TRBJ1-6; no clear D. Per the germline V gene, CDR1 is LNHDA and CDR2 is SQIVND (reference sequence). Between the trimmed V and J ends, which lost 7 bases and 0 bases, there was a span of 10 bases. This CDR3 has 15 residues. In DNA form, the CDR3 reads TGTGCCAGTAAGGCGGATAGCTCCTATAATTCACCCCTCCACTTT. Its translation: CASKADSSYNSPLHF.

The rearrangement links TRBV2 to TRBJ2-7, with D unresolved. Between the trimmed V and J ends, which lost 4 bases and 5 bases, there was a span of 15 bases. There are 14 residues in the CDR3. CDR1 is SNHLY and CDR2 is FYNNEI in the germline V gene. The CDR3 coding sequence is TGTGCCAGCAGTGGATTAGGGATAGTTCACGAGCAGTACTTC. Protein: CASSGLGIVHEQYF. The whole variable domain, remainder taken from reference TRBV2 and TRBJ2-7, is EPEVTQTPSHQVTQMGQEVILRCVPISNHLYFYWYRQILGQKVEFLVSFYNNEISEKSEIFDDQFSVERPDGSNFTLKIRSTKLEDSAMYFCASSGLGIVHEQYFGPGTRLTVT.

The V call is TRBV5-4, the J call TRBJ1-3; the D gene is possibly TRBD1 (5 bases). Trimming removed 3 bases from V and 2 bases from J, with 9 bases in between. The CDR3 runs to 14 residues. The V gene's germline CDR1 is SGHNT and CDR2 YYREEE (reference sequence). In nucleotides, the CDR3 is TGTGCCAGCAGCTATGACAGTACTGGAAACACCATATATTTT. Residues: CASSYDSTGNTIYF.

The chain is built from TRBV3-1 (or the pseudogene TRBV3-2) and TRBJ2-3; D is ambiguous. Trimming left V 1 base short and J 4 bases short, with 12 bases between. This CDR3 contains 15 residues. Germline assignment: CDR1 LGHDT and CDR2 YNNKEL (reference sequence). The CDR3 is CASSQVARVSDTQYF. The DNA of the CDR3 is TGTGCCAGCAGCCAAGTGGCACGGGTATCAGATACGCAGTATTTT.

V usage is TRBV9 and J usage is TRBJ1-1; the D is unclear. V was pared by 4 bases and J by 0 bases, with 10 bases between. Germline V lookup: CDR1 SGDLS, CDR2 YYNGEE. The CDR3 contains 14 residues. CDR3 sequence (DNA): TGTGCCAGCAGCCCGGGCAGAATGAACACTGAAGCTTTCTTT. This encodes CASSPGRMNTEAFF.

The gene calls are TRBV29-1 and TRBJ2-3, with 13 bases identical to TRBD2. The germline V gene encodes CDR1 SQVTM and CDR2 ANQGSEA. V was pared by 6 bases and J by 5 bases, with 5 bases of the junction left unmatched. CDR3 length equals 14 residues. CDR3 nucleotides: TGCAGCGTCGTACTAGCGGGAGGGGGAGATACGCAGTATTTT. Residues: CSVVLAGGGDTQYF.

The chain links TRBV27 to TRBJ1-1; 10 bases map to TRBD1. CDR3 size: 15 residues. Germline V gene lookup returns CDR1 MNHEY and CDR2 SMNVEV (reference sequence). The trim removed 5 bases at V and 5 bases at J, leaving 8 bases unmatched. The CDR3 sequence is CASSTDRGRRTEAFF. The DNA of the CDR3 is TGTGCCAGCAGTACAGACAGGGGGCGAAGGACTGAAGCTTTCTTT.

The rearrangement joins TRBV7-9 to TRBJ2-1, with D perhaps matching TRBD2 (5 bases). The germline V gene encodes CDR1 SEHNR and CDR2 FQNEAQ (reference sequence). With 5 bases removed from V and 0 bases from J, the gap between germline ends came to 11 bases. The CDR3 sequence is 15 residues long. Here the CDR3 reads CASSPLGSSYNEQFF. DNA for the CDR3: TGTGCCAGCAGCCCCCTGGGGAGCTCCTACAATGAGCAGTTCTTC.